The 11 T cell receptor beta chains in this list originate from one sample, sequenced in a study of response to subunit inactivated influenza vaccine. TCRdb re-derived calls from the RT-PCR reads in MiXCR, one entry per CDR3 protein. Among around 490,000 distinct CDR3 sequences listed, under 9% were seen once. The source material was PBMCs from blood, sampled roughly 24 months after vaccination. These receptors were taken from a man aged 45 to 75 who received an inactivated influenza vaccine.

This clonotype was detected only a few times. The genes are TRBV5-1 and TRBJ2-2, with D perhaps TRBD2 (5 bases). This CDR3 has 17 residues. The V and J ends lost 4 bases and 0 bases respectively, with 16 bases between them. Germline V gives CDR1 SGHRS, CDR2 YFSETQ. CDR3 bases: TGCGCCAGCAGCCACGATTCGGGAACATCGAACACCGGGGAGCTGTTTTTT. Protein product: CASSHDSGTSNTGELFF.

The sample holds a few counts of this clonotype. The J gene is TRBJ2-5, the V gene TRBV20-1, with a tentative D call TRBD2 (7 bases). There are 15 residues in the CDR3. V lost 0 bases to trimming and J lost 1 base, with 12 bases between them. Germline CDR1 reads DFQATT; CDR2 reads SNEGSKA (reference sequence). In DNA form, the CDR3 reads TGCAGTGCTAGAGACGCGGGGGCTCCCCAAGAGACCCAGTACTTC. Amino acid sequence: CSARDAGAPQETQYF.

The chain is built from TRBV3-1 and TRBJ2-1, with TRBD2 identical over 7 bases. CDR1 and CDR2 from the germline V gene are LGHDT and YNNKEL (reference sequence). The CDR3 totals 12 residues. The V and J ends lost 6 bases and 4 bases, in that order; junction bases with no gene match: 0. This chain's CDR3 is CASRLAYNEQFF. The CDR3 bases are TGTGCCAGCAGACTAGCGTACAATGAGCAGTTCTTC.

This clonotype has a count of ten or more. The genes are TRBV7-6 and TRBJ2-7; TRBD2 agrees at 7 bases. The length of the CDR3 is 15 residues. Trimming cost V 2 bases and J 4 bases; bases outside gene matches: 8. Germline V gives CDR1 SGHVS, CDR2 FNYEAQ. CDR3 bases: TGTGCCAGCAGCTTACTAGCGGAGCAACAATACGAGCAGTACTTC. Translating gives CASSLLAEQQYEQYF.

This clonotype was recorded at least ten times. This chain uses TRBV10-3 with TRBJ2-2; TRBD1 aligns across 10 bases. Germline V gene data show CDR1 as ENHRY and CDR2 as SYGVKD. The CDR3 consists of 15 residues. The trim removed 6 bases at V and 6 bases at J, leaving 7 bases unmatched. The CDR3 sequence is CAISRQGANAGELFF. The DNA for the CDR3 is TGTGCCATCAGCAGACAGGGGGCAAACGCCGGGGAGCTGTTTTTT.

The chain carries TRBV5-1 and TRBJ1-1, with D possibly matching TRBD1 (5 bases). Trimming pared 0 bases from V and 8 bases from J, leaving 14 bases between. Per germline, CDR1 SGHRS and CDR2 YFSETQ. This CDR3 comprises 14 residues. The CDR3 DNA is TGCGCCAGCAGCTTGGCTAACACAGGAAACGAAGCTTTCTTT. Translation: CASSLANTGNEAFF. Supplemented by reference TRBV5-1 and TRBJ1-1, the full variable domain reads KAGVTQTPRYLIKTRGQQVTLSCSPISGHRSVSWYQQTPGQGLQFLFEYFSETQRNKGNFPGRFSGRQFSNSRSEMNVSTLELGDSALYLCASSLANTGNEAFFGQGTRLTVV.

This clonotype appeared a few times. V gene TRBV5-1 combines with J gene TRBJ1-1, with D hard to call. V was shortened by 3 bases and J by 5 bases, with 17 bases between the two germline ends. This CDR3 is 15 amino acids long. Germline V gene sequence: CDR1 SGHRS, CDR2 YFSETQ. The CDR3 loop is CASSSLSRVGTEAFF. For the CDR3, the DNA is TGCGCCAGCAGCTCCCTAAGTAGGGTGGGGACTGAAGCTTTCTTT.

This clonotype was recorded a few times. The V gene is TRBV30, the J gene TRBJ1-1; D is unclear. This CDR3 has 15 amino acids. From germline, CDR1 is GTSNPN and CDR2 SVGIG (reference sequence). Trimming removed 2 bases from V and 5 bases from J, with 18 bases in between. The CDR3 region has the DNA TGTGCCTGGAGTCTCGCCGGCGTCGGGTGGACTGAAGCTTTCTTT. This sequence encodes CAWSLAGVGWTEAFF.

The chain is built from TRBV5-1 and TRBJ2-3; no clear D gene. V was shortened by 0 bases and J by 2 bases, with 19 bases between the two germline ends. The germline CDR1 and CDR2 sequences are SGHRS and YFSETQ. The CDR3 sequence is 18 residues long. This CDR3 is CASSLVPPSSGFTDTQYF. The CDR3 nucleotides read TGCGCCAGCAGCTTGGTTCCTCCCTCCTCAGGTTTCACAGATACGCAGTATTTT.

This clonotype came up a few times. This rearrangement joins TRBV6-2 or TRBV6-3 to TRBJ2-3, with D unresolved. The CDR3 runs to 14 residues. Trimming left V 4 bases short and J 8 bases short, with 16 bases between. Germline V gene sequence: CDR1 MNHEY, CDR2 SVGEGT. The CDR3 DNA is TGTGCCAGCAGTTTGGGCTCCCCGGGCGCTACGCAGTATTTT. This gives the protein CASSLGSPGATQYF.

The table lists this clonotype with a few counts. The chain employs TRBV4-1 and TRBJ2-2; D is ambiguous. V was trimmed by 2 bases and J by 6 bases, leaving 13 bases between them. Per the germline V gene, CDR1 is MGHRA and CDR2 is YSYEKL. The CDR3 is made up of 15 amino acids. CDR3 DNA: TGCGCCAGCAGCCAAAGGGTGGGGTTGGCCGGGGAGCTGTTTTTT. It encodes CASSQRVGLAGELFF.